This TCR beta chain was retrieved from a study of T cell responses to AZD1222 COVID-19 vaccine. Study conclusions and caveats: White British donors predominated, females outnumbered males, and clonal diversity was possibly underestimated. The peak T cell response came first, and repertoires were sampled only after it. Recipients of two AZD1222 doses showed rising Spike-specific TCR breadth and depth.

Details on this clone: What it binds is unknown.

V shed 5 bases and J shed 4 bases, with 10 bases lying between them. In germline, CDR1 is SNHLY, CDR2 FYNNEI. The length of the CDR3 is 13 residues. TCRdb keeps only in-frame clones here, not all; method: immunoSEQ multiplex PCR. The sample yields around 150,000 clones, about 92% seen once. The clonotype originates from an adult in good health. Sequenced material: peripheral blood, taken on day 0 of AZD1222 vaccination. This chain joins TRBV2 and TRBJ2-3, with D tentatively TRBD2 (6 bases). The DNA for the CDR3 is TGTGCCAGCAGTTTCCGGGGGTCAGATACGCAGTATTTT. Amino acid sequence: CASSFRGSDTQYF.